This T cell receptor beta chain was sequenced for a study of OX40 agonist ivuxolimab in advanced cancers. Trimming pared 5 bases from V and 0 bases from J, leaving 11 bases between. Germline V lookup: CDR1 SGHNT, CDR2 YENEEA. This CDR3 is 15 amino acids long. TCRdb's copy holds only in-frame clones and misses some; the assay was immunoSEQ multiplex PCR. The sample lists tens of thousands of clones, roughly 85% seen once, with about 15% in the top ten. The specimen comprised CD4+ or CD8+ T cells sorted from blood, sampled in a trial of the OX40 agonist ivuxolimab. The sequence came from an adult with an advanced solid tumor such as melanoma, head and neck, liver or kidney cancer. J is TRBJ2-1 and V is TRBV11-3; D perhaps matches TRBD1 (5 bases). CDR3 amino acids: CASSRTISSYNEQFF. The CDR3 nucleotides are TGTGCCAGCAGCCGGACAATAAGCTCCTACAATGAGCAGTTCTTC.